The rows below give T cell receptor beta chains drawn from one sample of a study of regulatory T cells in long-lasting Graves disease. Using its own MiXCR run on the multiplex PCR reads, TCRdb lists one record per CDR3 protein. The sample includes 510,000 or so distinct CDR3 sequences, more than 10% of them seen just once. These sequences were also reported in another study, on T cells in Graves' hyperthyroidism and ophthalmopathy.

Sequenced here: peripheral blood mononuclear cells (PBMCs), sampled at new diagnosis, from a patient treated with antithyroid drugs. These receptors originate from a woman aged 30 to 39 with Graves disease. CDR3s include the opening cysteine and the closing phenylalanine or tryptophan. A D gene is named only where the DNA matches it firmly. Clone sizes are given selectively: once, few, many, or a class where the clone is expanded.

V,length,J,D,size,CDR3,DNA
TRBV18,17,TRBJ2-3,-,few,CASSPQQTDIGTDTQYF,TGTGCCAGCTCACCACAGCAGACGGACATCGGCACAGATACGCAGTATTTT
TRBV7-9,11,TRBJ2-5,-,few,CASSDPMTQYF,TGTGCCAGCAGCGACCCCATGACCCAGTACTTC
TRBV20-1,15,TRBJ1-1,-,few,CSANMGERSFTEAFF,TGCAGTGCTAATATGGGGGAAAGGAGTTTCACTGAAGCTTTCTTT
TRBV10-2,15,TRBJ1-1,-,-,CASSDILRRRTEAFF,TGCGCCAGCAGTGATATACTCAGGAGGAGGACTGAAGCTTTCTTT
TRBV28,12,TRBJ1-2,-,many,CASFDRNYGYTF,TGTGCCAGCTTTGACAGGAACTATGGCTACACCTTC
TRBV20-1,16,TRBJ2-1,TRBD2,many,CSARATGGRSYNEQFF,TGCAGTGCTAGGGCCACGGGAGGTAGGTCCTACAATGAGCAGTTCTTC
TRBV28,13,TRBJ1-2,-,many,CASSPPTLYGYTF,TGTGCCAGCAGTCCCCCGACCCTCTATGGCTACACCTTC
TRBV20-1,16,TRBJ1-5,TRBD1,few,CSAPLYRGVANQPQHF,TGCAGTGCTCCGCTTTACAGGGGGGTAGCCAATCAGCCCCAGCATTTT
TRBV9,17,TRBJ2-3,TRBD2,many,CASSAGTSGTSTDTQYF,TGTGCCAGCAGCGCCGGGACTAGCGGGACTAGCACAGATACGCAGTATTTT
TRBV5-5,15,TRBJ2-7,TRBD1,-,CASSLSGTAFYEQYF,TGTGCCAGCAGCCTTTCCGGGACAGCATTTTACGAGCAGTACTTC
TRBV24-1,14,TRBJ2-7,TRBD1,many,CATSDPGTAYEQYF,TGTGCCACCAGTGATCCGGGGACAGCCTACGAGCAGTACTTC
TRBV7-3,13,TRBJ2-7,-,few,CASSLNHSYEQYF,TGTGCCAGCAGCTTAAACCACTCCTACGAGCAGTACTTC
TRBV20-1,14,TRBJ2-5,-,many,CSAVAESPQETQYF,TGCAGTGCCGTGGCAGAGAGCCCCCAAGAGACCCAGTACTTC
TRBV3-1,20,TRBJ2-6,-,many,CASSQERLSESGYGANVLTF,TGTGCCAGCAGCCAAGAAAGACTGTCGGAATCAGGGTACGGGGCCAACGTCCTGACTTTC
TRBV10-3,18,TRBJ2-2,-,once,CAISESKWGESNTGELFF,TGTGCCATCAGTGAGTCTAAGTGGGGGGAGTCGAACACCGGGGAGCTGTTTTTT
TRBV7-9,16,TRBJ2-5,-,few,CASSLKVGRAGETQYF,TGTGCCAGCAGCTTAAAGGTGGGGCGTGCGGGAGAGACCCAGTACTTC
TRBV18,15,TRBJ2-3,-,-,CASSPTGSSTDTQYF,TGTGCCAGCTCACCGACGGGGTCTAGCACAGATACGCAGTATTTT
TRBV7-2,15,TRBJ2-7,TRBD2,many,CASSLDPAGVYEQYF,TGTGCCAGCAGCTTAGATCCAGCGGGAGTATACGAGCAGTACTTC
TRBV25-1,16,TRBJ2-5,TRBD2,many,CASSDLRTSPLETQYF,TGTGCCAGCAGTGATCTAAGGACTAGTCCCCTGGAGACCCAGTACTTC
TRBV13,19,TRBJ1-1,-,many,CASSFHQPLSWGTSTEAFF,TGTGCCAGCAGCTTTCACCAACCCCTCAGTTGGGGCACGAGCACTGAAGCTTTCTTT
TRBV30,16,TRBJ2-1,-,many,CAWLPPGPRAYNEQFF,TGTGCCTGGTTACCCCCGGGACCTCGGGCCTACAATGAGCAGTTCTTC
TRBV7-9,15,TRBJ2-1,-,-,CASSLADRQAGGPFF,TGTGCCAGCAGCTTAGCGGACCGACAGGCTGGAGGGCCGTTCTTC
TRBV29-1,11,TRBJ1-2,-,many,CSVEHGYGYTF,TGCAGCGTTGAACACGGGTATGGCTACACCTTC
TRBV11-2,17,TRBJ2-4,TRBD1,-,CASSLPQGSLAKNIQYF,TGTGCCAGCAGCTTACCACAGGGGAGCCTAGCCAAAAACATTCAGTACTTC